This record concerns one TCR beta chain sequence. This sample is part of a study of CD8+ T cells in alopecia areata. With 3 bases removed from V and 6 bases from J, the gap between germline ends came to 19 bases. The CDR3 runs 15 residues. In germline, CDR1 is SGHRS, CDR2 YFSETQ. Sequencing relied on a cDNA template that was reverse transcribed from extracted RNA. Method: immunoSEQ multiplex PCR; TCRdb's copy keeps in-frame clones and lacks some. Altogether around 140,000 clones are present, around 50% being singletons, with the ten largest covering less than 8%. Specimen: CD4+ T cells sorted from blood. This rearrangement joins TRBV5-1 to TRBJ2-7, with D possibly being TRBD1 (6 bases). This TCR was sampled from a human donor with alopecia areata. In DNA form, the CDR3 reads TGCGCCAGCAGCTCCTCGGGTATACAGGGTATCGAGCAGTACTTC. Amino acid sequence: CASSSSGIQGIEQYF.